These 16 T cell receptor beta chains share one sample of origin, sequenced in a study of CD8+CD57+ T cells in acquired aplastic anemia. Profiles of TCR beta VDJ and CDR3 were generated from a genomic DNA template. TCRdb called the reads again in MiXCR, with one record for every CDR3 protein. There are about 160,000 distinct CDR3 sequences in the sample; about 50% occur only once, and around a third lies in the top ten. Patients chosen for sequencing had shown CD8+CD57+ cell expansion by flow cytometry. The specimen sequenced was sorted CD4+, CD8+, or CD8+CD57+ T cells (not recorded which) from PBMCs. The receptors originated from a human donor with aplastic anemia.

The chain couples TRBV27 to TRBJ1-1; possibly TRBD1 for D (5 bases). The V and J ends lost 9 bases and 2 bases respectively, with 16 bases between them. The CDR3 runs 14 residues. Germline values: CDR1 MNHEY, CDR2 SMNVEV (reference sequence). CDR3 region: CASFPGLLNTEAFF. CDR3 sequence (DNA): TGTGCCAGTTTTCCGGGACTGCTCAACACTGAAGCTTTCTTT.

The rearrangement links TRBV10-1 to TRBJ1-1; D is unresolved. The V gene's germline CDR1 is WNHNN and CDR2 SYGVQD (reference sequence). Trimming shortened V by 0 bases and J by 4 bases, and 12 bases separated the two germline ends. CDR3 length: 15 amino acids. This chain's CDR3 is CASSESRTAGTEAFF. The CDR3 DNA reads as TGCGCCAGCAGTGAGTCGAGGACGGCGGGCACTGAAGCTTTCTTT.

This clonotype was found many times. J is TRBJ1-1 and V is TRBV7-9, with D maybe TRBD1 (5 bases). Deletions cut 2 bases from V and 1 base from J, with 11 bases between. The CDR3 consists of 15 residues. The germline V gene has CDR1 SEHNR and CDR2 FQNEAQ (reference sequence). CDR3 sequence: CASSLLGTGNTEAFF. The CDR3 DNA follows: TGTGCCAGCAGCTTATTGGGGACGGGGAACACTGAAGCTTTCTTT.

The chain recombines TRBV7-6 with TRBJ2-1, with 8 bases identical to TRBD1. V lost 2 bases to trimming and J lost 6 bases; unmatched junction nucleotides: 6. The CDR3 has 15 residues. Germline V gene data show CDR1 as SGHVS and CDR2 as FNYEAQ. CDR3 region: CASSLSGGAFNEQFF. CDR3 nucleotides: TGTGCCAGCAGCTTATCAGGGGGCGCCTTCAATGAGCAGTTCTTC.

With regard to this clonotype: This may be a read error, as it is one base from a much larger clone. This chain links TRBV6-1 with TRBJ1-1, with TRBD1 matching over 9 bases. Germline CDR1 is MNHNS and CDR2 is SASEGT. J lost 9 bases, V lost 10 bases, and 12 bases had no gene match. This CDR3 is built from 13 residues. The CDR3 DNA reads TGTGCCATCCCGGCACCAGGACAGGGGAAAGCTTTCTTT. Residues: CAIPAPGQGKAFF.

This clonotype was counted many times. CDR3 sequence: CASRGAFSYEQYF. CDR3 bases: TGTGCCAGTAGGGGAGCGTTTTCCTACGAGCAGTACTTC. V is TRBV19 and J is TRBJ2-7; D is possibly TRBD2 (5 bases). The CDR3 is 13 residues long. Germline CDR1 reads LNHDA; CDR2 reads SQIVND (reference sequence). The V end lost 6 bases, the J end lost 1 base, and 10 bases lay between the germline ends.

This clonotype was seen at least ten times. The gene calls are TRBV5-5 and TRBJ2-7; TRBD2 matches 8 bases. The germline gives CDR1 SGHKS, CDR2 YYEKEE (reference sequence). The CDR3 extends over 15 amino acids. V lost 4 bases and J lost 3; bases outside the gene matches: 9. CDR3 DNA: TGTGCCAGCAGCACGGGAGCGGGAGTTTTCTACGAGCAGTACTTC. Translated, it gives CASSTGAGVFYEQYF.

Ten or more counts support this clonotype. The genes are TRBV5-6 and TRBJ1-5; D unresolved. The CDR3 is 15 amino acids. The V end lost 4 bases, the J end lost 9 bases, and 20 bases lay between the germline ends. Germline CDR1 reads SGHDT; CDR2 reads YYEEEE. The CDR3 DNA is TGTGCCAGCAGCGACTCATACGTCTGGGGTGGGCCCCAGCATTTT. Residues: CASSDSYVWGGPQHF.

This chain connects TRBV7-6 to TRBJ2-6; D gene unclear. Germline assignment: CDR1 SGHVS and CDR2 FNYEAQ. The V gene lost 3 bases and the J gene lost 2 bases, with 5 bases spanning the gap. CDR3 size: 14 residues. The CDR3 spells CASSFGTGANVLTF. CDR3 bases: TGTGCCAGCAGCTTCGGAACTGGGGCCAACGTCCTGACTTTC.

The CDR3 sequence: CSVEGSRRGTQYF. CDR3 sequence (DNA): TGCAGCGTTGAGGGCAGCCGCCGGGGGACCCAGTACTTC. This rearrangement joins TRBV29-1 to TRBJ2-5; tentatively, D is TRBD2 (5 bases). V was pared by 3 bases and J by 7 bases, with 15 bases between. Germline assignment: CDR1 SQVTM and CDR2 ANQGSEA. CDR3 length equals 13 residues.

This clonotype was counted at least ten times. In DNA, the CDR3 is TGTGCCAGCAGCCAAGATCAGTTACAAGGCGAGCAGTACTTC. Its protein product is CASSQDQLQGEQYF. This chain links TRBV3-1 with TRBJ2-7; D unclear. Trimming shortened V by 0 bases and J by 6 bases, and 12 bases separated the two germline ends. The CDR3 runs to 14 residues. CDR1 and CDR2 from the germline V gene are LGHDT and YNNKEL (reference sequence).

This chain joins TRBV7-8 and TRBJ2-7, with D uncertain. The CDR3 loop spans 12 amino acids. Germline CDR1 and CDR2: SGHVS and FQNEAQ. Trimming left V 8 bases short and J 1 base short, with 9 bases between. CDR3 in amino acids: CASVSYSYEQYF. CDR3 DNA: TGTGCCAGCGTATCGTATTCCTACGAGCAGTACTTC.

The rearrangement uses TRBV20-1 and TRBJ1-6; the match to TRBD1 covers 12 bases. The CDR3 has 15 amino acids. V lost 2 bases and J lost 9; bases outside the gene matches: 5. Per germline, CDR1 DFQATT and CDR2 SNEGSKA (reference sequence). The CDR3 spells CSARTPGQGASPLHF. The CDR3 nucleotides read TGCAGTGCTAGAACCCCGGGACAGGGGGCTTCACCCCTCCACTTT.

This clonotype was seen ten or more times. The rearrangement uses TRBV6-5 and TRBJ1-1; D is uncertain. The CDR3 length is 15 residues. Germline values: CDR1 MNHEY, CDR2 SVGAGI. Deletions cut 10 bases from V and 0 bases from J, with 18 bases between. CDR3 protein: CATRPESTMNTEAFF. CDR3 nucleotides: TGTGCCACCAGGCCCGAAAGCACGATGAACACTGAAGCTTTCTTT.

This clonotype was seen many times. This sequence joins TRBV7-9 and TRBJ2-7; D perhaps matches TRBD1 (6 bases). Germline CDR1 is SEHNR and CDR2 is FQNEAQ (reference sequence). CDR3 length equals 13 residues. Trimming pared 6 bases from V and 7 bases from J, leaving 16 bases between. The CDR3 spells CASSPATGPEQYF. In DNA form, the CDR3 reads TGTGCCAGCAGTCCCGCCACAGGGCCTGAGCAGTACTTC.

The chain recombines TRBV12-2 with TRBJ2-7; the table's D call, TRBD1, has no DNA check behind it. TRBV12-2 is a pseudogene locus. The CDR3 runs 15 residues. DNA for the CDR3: TGTGCAAGTCGCCTCGGACAGGGTGAAGCCTACGAGCAGTACTTC. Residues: CASRLGQGEAYEQYF.